Listed below are T cell receptor beta chains from one sample, sequenced in a study of T cell responses to AZD1222 COVID-19 vaccine. The assay was immunoSEQ multiplex PCR, and TCRdb's table has in-frame clones only and misses some. This table holds some 98,000 clones, about four fifths found once. This specimen was peripheral blood, taken 28 days after the second AZD1222 dose. Source of these receptors: an adult who received the AZD1222 COVID-19 vaccine. CDR3s include the opening cysteine and the closing phenylalanine or tryptophan. Each record gives: J gene, D gene, clone size, CDR3 length, V gene, CDR3 DNA, CDR3 protein. A D gene is named only where the DNA matches it firmly. Not every row has a clone size; where given, it reads once, few, many or a size class.

j_call: TRBJ1-4
d_call: .
clone_size: .
cdr3_length: 15
v_call: TRBV7-6
cdr3_nt: TGTGCCAGCAGCTCAGGGCTTCCAACTAATGAAAAACTGTTTTTT
cdr3_aa: CASSSGLPTNEKLFF

j_call: TRBJ2-6
d_call: TRBD1
clone_size: .
cdr3_length: 17
v_call: TRBV29-1
cdr3_nt: TGCAGCGTTGCCCGGGACAGCGTTATCTCTGGGGCCAACGTCCTGACTTTC
cdr3_aa: CSVARDSVISGANVLTF

j_call: TRBJ2-3
d_call: TRBD2
clone_size: once
cdr3_length: 15
v_call: TRBV15
cdr3_nt: TGTGCCACCAAGACTAGCGGGGGGAGCACAGATACGCAGTATTTT
cdr3_aa: CATKTSGGSTDTQYF

j_call: TRBJ2-3
d_call: TRBD2
clone_size: .
cdr3_length: 15
v_call: TRBV30
cdr3_nt: TGTGCCTGGAGTCGGTGGGAGGGCCAAACAGATACGCAGTATTTT
cdr3_aa: CAWSRWEGQTDTQYF

j_call: TRBJ1-1
d_call: TRBD1
clone_size: .
cdr3_length: 15
v_call: TRBV4-3
cdr3_nt: TGCGCCAGCAGCCAAGATGGGGACAGTAACACTGAAGCTTTCTTT
cdr3_aa: CASSQDGDSNTEAFF

j_call: TRBJ2-1
d_call: .
clone_size: .
cdr3_length: 11
v_call: TRBV7-8
cdr3_nt: TGTGCCAGCAGCCCTGCGGGAGAGCAGTTCTTC
cdr3_aa: CASSPAGEQFF

j_call: TRBJ1-5
d_call: TRBD1
clone_size: .
cdr3_length: 15
v_call: TRBV15
cdr3_nt: TGTGCCACCAGAAATGACAGGGGTAGCAATCAGCCCCAGCATTTT
cdr3_aa: CATRNDRGSNQPQHF

j_call: TRBJ2-3
d_call: .
clone_size: .
cdr3_length: 16
v_call: TRBV5-1
cdr3_nt: TGCGCCAGCAGCTTGGCCGATGGACAGCGCACAGATACGCAGTATTTT
cdr3_aa: CASSLADGQRTDTQYF

j_call: TRBJ2-2
d_call: TRBD1
clone_size: .
cdr3_length: 15
v_call: TRBV9
cdr3_nt: TGTGCCAGCAGCGTAGACACAGGGGGCCCTCGGGAGCTGTTTTTT
cdr3_aa: CASSVDTGGPRELFF

j_call: TRBJ1-1
d_call: .
clone_size: once
cdr3_length: 17
v_call: TRBV19
cdr3_nt: TGTGCCAGTAGTATAGCTGGGCACAGGAGCGGCGGAACTGAAGCTTTCTTT
cdr3_aa: CASSIAGHRSGGTEAFF

j_call: TRBJ1-6
d_call: .
clone_size: .
cdr3_length: 14
v_call: TRBV6-5
cdr3_nt: TGTGCCAGCGGGGACGGACCCTCGGCCTCACCCCTCCACTTT
cdr3_aa: CASGDGPSASPLHF

j_call: TRBJ1-2
d_call: .
clone_size: .
cdr3_length: 13
v_call: TRBV6-5
cdr3_nt: TGTGCCAGCAGGATGGGGGAACTCTATGGCTACACCTTC
cdr3_aa: CASRMGELYGYTF

j_call: TRBJ1-1
d_call: .
clone_size: .
cdr3_length: 12
v_call: TRBV29-1
cdr3_nt: TGCAGCGCCATGGGGACGGACACTGAAGCTTTCTTT
cdr3_aa: CSAMGTDTEAFF

j_call: TRBJ2-7
d_call: TRBD1
clone_size: .
cdr3_length: 15
v_call: TRBV15
cdr3_nt: TGTGCCACCAGCAGAACGGGGACAGGCAACTACGAGCAGTACTTC
cdr3_aa: CATSRTGTGNYEQYF

j_call: TRBJ1-2
d_call: TRBD1
clone_size: .
cdr3_length: 15
v_call: TRBV5-4
cdr3_nt: TGTGCCAGCAGCCAAAGGACAGGGGATAACTATGGCTACACCTTC
cdr3_aa: CASSQRTGDNYGYTF

j_call: TRBJ1-1
d_call: .
clone_size: .
cdr3_length: 13
v_call: TRBV11-1
cdr3_nt: TGTGCCAGCAGCTTAACTGGGGAGACTGAAGCTTTCTTT
cdr3_aa: CASSLTGETEAFF